The T cell receptor beta chain under discussion was sequenced for a study of beta chain features in type 1 diabetes. The whole isolated RNA underwent reverse transcription, so sequencing captured expressed TCRB transcripts. Profiled with immunoSEQ multiplex PCR; TCRdb holds only in-frame clones, not every one. This sample has more than 300,000 clones, with roughly an eighth found just once. The CDR3 loop spans 15 amino acids. V shed 0 bases and J shed 9 bases, with 16 bases lying between them. The germline gives CDR1 SGHNT, CDR2 YYREEE (reference sequence). Sample: naive CD4+ T cells from blood. The source of this sequence is a man aged 18 to 30 in good health. The chain is built from TRBV5-4 and TRBJ2-1; tentatively, D is TRBD2 (7 bases). CDR3 residues: CASSLVGGRRGEQFF. DNA for the CDR3: TGTGCCAGCAGCTTGGTCGGGGGGCGGAGGGGTGAGCAGTTCTTC.